The rows below give T cell receptor beta chains drawn from one sample of a study of blood T cell repertoires in COVID-19. Sequenced by immunoSEQ multiplex PCR; TCRdb stores in-frame clones only, minus some. Of about 140,000 clones detected, around 90% appear once; the ten largest clones hold about 1.7%. The sample comprised peripheral blood. The receptor source for this set is a woman aged 45-65 years with acute or convalescent COVID-19. CDR3s include the opening cysteine and the closing phenylalanine or tryptophan. D genes are given only for firm matches. Expanded clones get a size class; other rows say once, few or many, or leave the size out.

TRBJ1-1,NA,TRBV7-9,NA,12,CASSRGDAEAFF,TGTGCCAGCAGCCGCGGGGACGCTGAAGCTTTCTTT
TRBJ2-1,NA,TRBV3-1/TRBV3-2,TRBD1,12,CASSTGGNEQFF,TGTGCCAGCAGCACAGGGGGCAATGAGCAGTTCTTC
TRBJ2-7,NA,TRBV6-1,TRBD2,17,CASSEVARWRERREQYF,TGTGCCAGCAGTGAAGTGGCTCGATGGCGGGAGCGTCGAGAGCAGTACTTC
TRBJ1-3,NA,TRBV7-9,TRBD1,15,CASSSGQGPGNTIYF,TGTGCCAGCAGCTCGGGACAGGGGCCTGGAAACACCATATATTTT
TRBJ2-3,NA,TRBV9,NA,15,CASSVAVFTTDTQYF,TGTGCCAGCAGCGTAGCAGTTTTTACCACAGATACGCAGTATTTT
TRBJ2-7,NA,TRBV7-9,TRBD1,12,CATGTGDYEQYF,TGTGCTACGGGGACAGGGGATTACGAGCAGTACTTC
TRBJ2-3,NA,TRBV4-2,TRBD2,17,CASSQGWASGRTDTQYF,TGTGCCAGCAGCCAAGGTTGGGCTAGCGGGAGAACAGATACGCAGTATTTT
TRBJ1-3,once,TRBV21-1,NA,18,CASSKGQGAVRSGNTIYF,TGTGCCAGCAGCAAGGGACAGGGGGCTGTTCGTTCTGGAAACACCATATATTTT
TRBJ2-7,once,TRBV20-1,NA,11,CSAARDYEQYF,TGCAGTGCCGCCCGAGACTACGAGCAGTACTTC
TRBJ1-3,NA,TRBV4-2,NA,17,CASSQEPPPRTGNTIYF,TGTGCCAGCAGCCAAGAGCCCCCTCCGAGAACTGGAAACACCATATATTTT
TRBJ1-1,NA,TRBV12-3/TRBV12-4,NA,12,CASSLTVTEAFF,TGTGCCAGCAGTCTGACAGTAACTGAAGCTTTCTTT
TRBJ1-1,NA,TRBV7-2,TRBD1,14,CASSAGQSNTEAFF,TGTGCCAGCAGCGCGGGACAGTCCAACACTGAAGCTTTCTTT
TRBJ1-1,NA,TRBV7-9,TRBD1,15,CASSFGTGLVTEAFF,TGTGCCAGCAGCTTTGGGACAGGGCTAGTCACTGAAGCTTTCTTT
TRBJ2-7,NA,TRBV7-6,TRBD1,14,CASSTRQGPYEQYF,TGTGCCAGCAGCACCAGACAGGGGCCCTACGAGCAGTACTTC
TRBJ1-1,NA,TRBV11-2,NA,13,CAGGDLEGTEAFF,TGTGCCGGGGGGGACTTGGAGGGCACTGAAGCTTTCTTT
TRBJ1-3,NA,TRBV6-5,NA,15,CASSWEQLVANTIYF,TGTGCCAGCAGTTGGGAGCAATTGGTGGCAAACACCATATATTTT
TRBJ2-3,NA,TRBV24-1,TRBD1,13,CATMGTAADTQYF,TGTGCCACCATGGGGACAGCAGCAGATACGCAGTATTTT
TRBJ1-1,NA,TRBV21-1,NA,13,CASSKGRSTEAFF,TGTGCCAGCAGCAAAGGACGGAGCACTGAAGCTTTCTTT